This T cell receptor beta chain was captured in a study of cytomegalovirus exposure and HLA in healthy donors (dated 2017 in TCRdb). Turning to the overall study: According to a later analysis, the roughly 130 validation repertoires were produced on the same platform as the roughly 700 repertoires of the first cohort. The study was designed to test whether signatures of past pathogen exposure could be identified by cataloging public T cell receptors. Besides the first cohort of about 730 subjects, a separate validation cohort made up of roughly 130 different subjects was used. To predict cytomegalovirus infection status, the study brought together high-throughput TCR immunosequencing, statistical association of individual TCRs with disease status, and machine learning. Overall study results and their limits: The authors suggested that the approach could potentially be generalized to other disease states and immunological phenotypes. Cytomegalovirus status was reported to be diagnosed by the classifier with high specificity and sensitivity in both the original and validation cohorts. The validation cohort had no HLA typing available for a later analysis, so co-occurrence within that cohort was assessed over all 120 or so repertoires. The study gave a list of 150 to 200 TCR beta chains associated with cytomegalovirus. In vitro tests confirmed that a few of the cytomegalovirus-associated TCR beta chains recognize cytomegalovirus antigens. Of the cluster scores, 94% were above 0 in a later analysis, which found that TCRs clustered in the first cohort also tended to co-occur in the 120 validation repertoires. Most TCR sequences were observed very rarely across donors, whereas some public TCRs were present in many individuals.

V is clipped by 4 bases and J by 8 bases, and the sequence between their germline boundaries is 15 bases long. Looking up the germline V gene (reference sequence) yields CDR1 SGHNT and CDR2 YYREEE. There are 13 amino acids in the CDR3, from cysteine to phenylalanine inclusive. The entry retains the CDR3 DNA only, 39 bases that are in frame from base 1. Library preparation employed the immunoSEQ multiplex PCR assay. Concerning the study's data processing: To diagnose cytomegalovirus status from the catalog of TCR beta chain sequences, a statistical classification framework was built. Not all clones reach the TCRdb copy of this immuneACCESS table, which keeps in-frame sequences only. Checked studies attribute under half of the gap to unresolved V genes and leave the rest unexplained. The DNA was the basis for D and trimming; V, J and clone size are from that table. This sample is represented by roughly 200,000 clones; roughly 86% of them were singletons. The top ten clonotypes cover 7.2% of the sample.

This clone occurred a few times. Its antigen is currently not known. Base qualities are not provided; no much larger clone lies one nucleotide away. The donors belonged to the validation cohort of over a hundred subjects, which was separate from the approximately 680-subject first cohort. The V gene is TRBV5-4 and the J gene is TRBJ1-2; a tentative D match to TRBD1 spans 6 bases. Source material: PBMCs. This TCR was sampled from a man aged 25 to 40 in good health and CMV-seropositive. The CDR3 corresponds to CASSAQGPGGYTF. In nucleotide form, the sequence is TGTGCCAGCAGCGCCCAGGGGCCCGGGGGCTACACCTTC.